The entry below describes one T cell receptor (beta chain). Its antigen is not identified. The record originates from a study of OX40 agonist ivuxolimab in advanced cancers. Study-wide background: Patient treatment consisted of intravenous ivuxolimab administration every 2 weeks at 0.01 to 10 mg/kg. Roughly two fifths of patients had received prior checkpoint inhibitor therapy.

The V end was cut by 5 bases, the J end by 4 bases, with 14 bases between. CDR1 MNHEY and CDR2 SMNVEV come from the germline V gene (reference sequence). CDR3 length: 14 residues. Assay: immunoSEQ multiplex PCR; the TCRdb copy retains only in-frame clones and omits some. Among roughly 60,000 clones, 91% were seen once, and the ten largest hold about 3.8%. Regarding the study as a whole: Clones of CD4+ and CD8+ blood T cells grew by week 6 at doses of 0.1 to 3.0 mg/kg.

The input for sequencing was CD4+ or CD8+ T cells sorted from blood, taken in a trial of the OX40 agonist ivuxolimab. This sequence was found in an adult with an advanced solid tumor such as melanoma, head and neck, liver or kidney cancer. The chain recombines TRBV27 with TRBJ1-2; the D gene is possibly TRBD1 (5 bases). CDR3 sequence: CASSPRGVGYGYTF. CDR3 sequence (DNA): TGTGCCAGCAGTCCGCGGGGGGTTGGCTATGGCTACACCTTC.